The text below deals with one T cell receptor beta chain. Its target is unknown. Profiling relied on immunoSEQ multiplex PCR, and the TCRdb table lists in-frame clones only, not all of them. The sample shows tens of thousands of clones, 75% to 90% of them seen only once. These data belong to a study of OX40 agonist ivuxolimab in advanced cancers. The V and J ends lost 3 bases and 4 bases, in that order; junction bases with no gene match: 13. This CDR3 has 18 amino acids. Germline loops: CDR1 SGHDT, CDR2 YYEEEE. Broader study findings: The work left the antigen specificity of expanded peripheral T cells undetermined.

This clonotype was obtained from an adult with an advanced solid tumor such as melanoma, head and neck, liver or kidney cancer. The sample was CD4+ or CD8+ T cells sorted from blood, taken in a trial of the OX40 agonist ivuxolimab. V usage is TRBV5-6 and J usage is TRBJ2-1; 10 bases align to TRBD2. The CDR3 nucleotides are TGTGCCAGCAGCTCCGATCGAGGTAGCGGGAGGCTGTACAATGAGCAGTTCTTC. It is translated as CASSSDRGSGRLYNEQFF.